Presented here are 32 T cell receptor beta chains from one specimen sequenced in a study of blood T cell repertoires in COVID-19 (dated by TCRdb to 2019 to 2021). Receptor amplification or capture employed the immunoSEQ multiplex PCR assay. TCRdb retrieved this table from immuneACCESS and kept in-frame rearrangements only. Not all clones are present; in checked studies, unresolved V genes account for under half, and no reason is known for the remainder. The sample contains over 110,000 clones, more than 70% of them found a single time. Around 26% of the sample lies in the top ten. Material: peripheral blood. The source of these receptors is a human donor in a cohort sampled during active COVID-19.

In this sample, this clone turned up a few times. One end of the junction is discordant with germline, which a read error may explain. The V and J genes are TRBV7-7 and TRBJ2-2, with a tentative D call TRBD2 (5 bases). The CDR3 is 13 residues long. Looked up from germline, CDR1 is SSHAT and CDR2 is FNYEAQ (reference sequence). The chain's CDR3 is CASSFRGTGELFF. The CDR3 region has the DNA TGTGCTAGCAGCTTTCGGGGCACCGGGGAGCTGTTTTTT.

The chain joins TRBV9 to TRBJ1-2; D ambiguous. This CDR3 region has 12 residues. The V gene's germline CDR1 is SGDLS and CDR2 YYNGEE. V was pared by 3 bases and J by 8 bases, with 11 bases between. The CDR3 spells CASSAVARGYTF. CDR3 in DNA: TGTGCCAGCAGCGCCGTTGCCCGGGGCTACACCTTC.

This CDR3 reads CATSRNRFQETQYF. The CDR3 nucleotides read TGTGCCACCAGCAGGAACAGGTTCCAAGAGACCCAGTACTTC. This chain links TRBV15 with TRBJ2-5; D is possibly TRBD1 (5 bases). V was shortened by 3 bases and J by 1 base, with 9 bases between the two germline ends. The CDR3 consists of 14 residues. Germline V lookup: CDR1 LNHNV, CDR2 YYDKDF (reference sequence).

This clone was observed a few times. This sequence joins TRBV5-1 and TRBJ2-1; possibly TRBD2 for D (5 bases). This CDR3 region has 16 residues. The germline V and J ends were trimmed by 3 bases and 0 bases, with 13 bases remaining between them. Germline V lookup: CDR1 SGHRS, CDR2 YFSETQ. CDR3 in DNA: TGCGCCAGCAGCTACACCGGACTGACCTCCTACAATGAGCAGTTCTTC. It encodes CASSYTGLTSYNEQFF.

This chain uses TRBV2 with TRBJ2-1, with 14 bases identical to TRBD2. Germline V gene sequence: CDR1 SNHLY, CDR2 FYNNEI. The CDR3 consists of 13 residues. Germline trimming cut 11 bases from V and 4 bases from J; bases unmatched to any gene: 1. CDR3: CAGTSGGYNEQFF. As DNA, the CDR3 is TGTGCCGGGACTAGCGGGGGATACAATGAGCAGTTCTTC.

The chain combines TRBV4-3 with TRBJ2-3; no clear D. The CDR3 is 16 amino acids. The V gene's germline CDR1 is LGHNA and CDR2 YSLEER. The V and J ends lost 5 bases and 4 bases respectively, with 19 bases between them. CDR3 in amino acids: CASSSYPSEQPDTQYF. The CDR3 region has the DNA TGCGCCAGCAGCTCCTACCCCTCGGAACAGCCAGATACGCAGTATTTT.

This clone was observed a single time. V gene TRBV6-2 or TRBV6-3 combines with J gene TRBJ2-7; D is unresolved. Germline values: CDR1 MNHEY, CDR2 SVGEGT. Trimming left V 2 bases short and J 6 bases short, with 8 bases between. The CDR3 consists of 12 residues. The CDR3 reads CASSYPPSEQYF. The CDR3 region has the DNA TGTGCCAGCAGTTACCCCCCGAGCGAGCAGTACTTC.

This clone occurred a few times. CDR3 in amino acids: CASSRPGSPLHF. The DNA for the CDR3 is TGTGCCAGCAGCCGTCCCGGGTCACCCCTCCACTTT. The gene calls are TRBV7-3 and TRBJ1-6, with unresolved D. CDR3 length equals 12 residues. V gave up 5 bases and J gave up 10 bases, with 9 bases separating them. The germline V gene encodes CDR1 SGHTA and CDR2 FQGTGA.

The V and J genes are TRBV9 and TRBJ2-5, with 11 bases that match TRBD1. The CDR3 loop spans 16 amino acids. The V gene's germline CDR1 is SGDLS and CDR2 YYNGEE. V shed 3 bases and J 1 base; nucleotides not matched to a gene: 5. CDR3 in amino acids: CASSAQGTGGQETQYF. In DNA form, the CDR3 reads TGTGCCAGCAGCGCCCAAGGGACAGGGGGCCAAGAGACCCAGTACTTC.

This clone showed up just once. The rearrangement links TRBV11-2 to TRBJ2-2; possible D gene TRBD2, 5 bases. Germline V CDR1 and CDR2: SGHAT, FQNNGV. V gave up 1 base and J gave up 4 bases, with 13 bases separating them. This CDR3 region has 16 residues. The chain's CDR3 is CASSLGLALLTGELFF. The CDR3 DNA reads as TGTGCCAGCAGCTTAGGGCTAGCTTTACTCACCGGGGAGCTGTTTTTT. Full variable domain (outside the CDR3, taken from reference TRBV11-2 and TRBJ2-2): EAGVAQSPRYKIIEKRQSVAFWCNPISGHATLYWYQQILGQGPKLLIQFQNNGVVDDSQLPKDRFSAERLKGVDSTLKIQPAKLEDSAVYLCASSLGLALLTGELFFGEGSRLTVL.

V gene TRBV2 combines with J gene TRBJ1-1; D gene ambiguous. Germline CDR1 SNHLY, CDR2 FYNNEI. This CDR3 has 14 residues. V lost 8 bases and J lost 4, with 17 bases in between. In nucleotides, the CDR3 is TGTGCCAGCGGCCGGAGGGCAGAGAGCACTGAAGCTTTCTTT. It translates to CASGRRAESTEAFF.

The chain links TRBV24-1 to TRBJ2-7; 8 positions agree with TRBD1. The ends lost 7 bases at V and 5 bases at J; junction bases unmatched: 6. Germline V gene data show CDR1 as KGHDR and CDR2 as SFDVKD. This CDR3 is built from 13 residues. The CDR3 spells CATSQGARDEQYF. DNA of the CDR3: TGTGCCACCAGCCAGGGGGCGCGGGACGAGCAGTACTTC.

Notes on this clone: Other DNA sequences within the sample encode an identical CDR3. V and J are TRBV9 and TRBJ2-1, with a weak D call TRBD2 (6 bases). The length of the CDR3 is 15 residues. V was pared by 0 bases and J by 0 bases, with 7 bases between. The germline CDR1 and CDR2 sequences are SGDLS and YYNGEE. CDR3 in DNA: TGTGCCAGCAGCGTAGCGGGAGTCTCCTACAATGAGCAGTTCTTC. This codes for CASSVAGVSYNEQFF.

The rearrangement joins TRBV19 to TRBJ1-4; maybe TRBD1 (6 bases). Germline V gene sequence: CDR1 LNHDA, CDR2 SQIVND (reference sequence). Trimming took 3 bases from V and 8 from J, leaving 13 bases between them. This CDR3 comprises 14 residues. CDR3 loop: CASSIAQGFEKLFF. The CDR3, as DNA: TGTGCCAGTAGTATCGCCCAGGGGTTCGAAAAACTGTTTTTT.

The CDR3 region is CASSFRDSFNEQFF. The DNA of the CDR3 is TGTGCCAGCAGCTTCCGGGACTCATTTAATGAGCAGTTCTTC. This chain connects TRBV7-9 to TRBJ2-1; TRBD2 is a possible D gene (6 bases). Trimming left V 3 bases short and J 7 bases short, with 13 bases between. Germline CDR1 is SEHNR and CDR2 is FQNEAQ (reference sequence). The CDR3 sequence is 14 residues long.

The rearrangement links TRBV5-4 to TRBJ1-2, with 7 bases matching TRBD1. Germline trimming cut 4 bases from V and 2 bases from J; bases unmatched to any gene: 8. The CDR3 length is 15 residues. Per the germline V gene, CDR1 is SGHNT and CDR2 is YYREEE (reference sequence). This CDR3 reads CASSQGDRLNYGYTF. The CDR3 nucleotides read TGTGCCAGCAGCCAGGGGGACAGATTAAACTATGGCTACACCTTC.

This rearrangement joins TRBV5-1 to TRBJ1-2, with 8 bases that match TRBD1. Per the germline V gene, CDR1 is SGHRS and CDR2 is YFSETQ. V lost 7 bases and J lost 0; bases outside the gene matches: 5. This CDR3 spans 14 amino acids. The CDR3 region has the DNA TGCGCCAGCCGGACAGGGAGATCTAACTATGGCTACACCTTC. Translation: CASRTGRSNYGYTF.

This clone was picked up a small number of times. The chain uses TRBV6-5 and TRBJ1-5, with TRBD1 matching 9 bases. The CDR3 sequence is 15 residues long. Germline V CDR1 and CDR2: MNHEY, SVGAGI. Losses at the gene ends were 6 bases for V and 6 bases for J; bases not matched to a gene: 9. CDR3 sequence reads: CASSRTGVDSQPQHF. The CDR3 DNA reads as TGTGCCAGCAGCCGGACAGGGGTTGATAGTCAGCCCCAGCATTTT.

The rearrangement uses TRBV4-3 and TRBJ2-3; D is undetermined. The CDR3 contains 13 residues. CDR1 and CDR2 (germline): LGHNA, YSLEER. With 0 bases removed from V and 3 bases from J, the gap between germline ends came to 4 bases. Here the CDR3 DNA reads TGCGCCAGCAGCCAAGAGTCTACAGATACGCAGTATTTT. Translating it yields CASSQESTDTQYF.

This chain uses TRBV5-1 with TRBJ2-1; TRBD1 agrees at 11 bases. Per the germline V gene, CDR1 is SGHRS and CDR2 is YFSETQ. CDR3 size: 17 residues. Trimming cost V 1 base and J 6 bases; bases outside gene matches: 9. CDR3 amino acids: CASSLWDRGYIVNEQFF. CDR3 nucleotide sequence: TGCGCCAGCAGCTTGTGGGACAGGGGGTATATCGTCAATGAGCAGTTCTTC.

The rearrangement uses TRBV4-1 and TRBJ2-7; no reliable D call. Germline loops: CDR1 MGHRA, CDR2 YSYEKL. CDR3 length equals 13 residues. Trimming took off 4 bases at V and 0 bases at J, with 7 bases between the two ends. The CDR3 DNA reads TGCGCCAGCAGCCTAGAGTACTCCTACGAGCAGTACTTC. As protein: CASSLEYSYEQYF.

J is TRBJ1-1 and V is TRBV6-5; 11 bases agree with TRBD1. The germline CDR1 and CDR2 sequences are MNHEY and SVGAGI. The CDR3 runs 14 residues. The V and J ends lost 8 bases and 4 bases, in that order; junction bases with no gene match: 6. CDR3 nucleotides: TGTGCCAGCGGACCAGGGACAGGGGGCACTGAAGCTTTCTTT. Translation gives CASGPGTGGTEAFF.

This clone has just a few counts. As DNA, the CDR3 is TGCGCCAGCAGCTTGGTACGGGACACTTCTGGCTACACCTTC. It yields the protein CASSLVRDTSGYTF. The gene calls are TRBV5-1 and TRBJ1-2; possible D gene TRBD1, 6 bases. Trimming removed 0 bases from V and 7 bases from J, with 13 bases in between. Germline-derived CDR1 and CDR2 are SGHRS and YFSETQ. This CDR3 is 14 amino acids long.

V usage is TRBV5-4 and J usage is TRBJ2-3, with TRBD2 as a possible D gene (5 bases). V was cut by 4 bases and J by 2 bases, with 17 bases left in between. From germline, CDR1 is SGHNT and CDR2 YYREEE (reference sequence). The CDR3 totals 16 residues. The CDR3 DNA reads as TGTGCCAGCAGCCCGAGGGCCTCTAGGGTCACAGATACGCAGTATTTT. Translating gives CASSPRASRVTDTQYF.

The chain combines TRBV2 with TRBJ2-3; 9 bases are shared with TRBD1. The CDR3 loop spans 15 amino acids. CDR1 SNHLY and CDR2 FYNNEI come from the germline V gene. The junction had 6 bases not matched to a gene; V was cut back by 4 bases and J by 4 bases. Here the CDR3 DNA reads TGTGCCAGCAGTGTCCGGGACAGGGTTGCAGATACGCAGTATTTT. This translates into CASSVRDRVADTQYF. The whole variable domain, filled in from reference TRBV2 and TRBJ2-3, reads EPEVTQTPSHQVTQMGQEVILRCVPISNHLYFYWYRQILGQKVEFLVSFYNNEISEKSEIFDDQFSVERPDGSNFTLKIRSTKLEDSAMYFCASSVRDRVADTQYFGPGTRLTVL.

The rearrangement joins TRBV7-2 to TRBJ2-2; possible D gene TRBD1, 6 bases. CDR1 is SGHTA and CDR2 is FQGNSA in the germline V gene. V was pared by 0 bases and J by 8 bases, with 10 bases between. CDR3 size: 14 residues. The CDR3 region is CASSLAGTQGELFF. CDR3 nucleotides: TGTGCCAGCAGCTTAGCCGGGACACAGGGGGAGCTGTTTTTT.

CDR3 in amino acids: CASSLRGNSGELFF. The DNA of the CDR3 is TGTGCCAGCAGCCTTCGAGGCAATTCCGGGGAGCTGTTTTTT. J is TRBJ2-2 and V is TRBV2; D is uncertain. CDR3 size: 14 residues. Between the trimmed V and J ends, which lost 6 bases and 6 bases, there was a span of 14 bases. The germline CDR1 and CDR2 sequences are SNHLY and FYNNEI.

This chain joins TRBV5-1 and TRBJ2-1, with TRBD2 matching 8 bases. With 3 bases clipped from V and 7 bases from J, the junction kept 6 bases outside the gene matches. The CDR3 totals 14 residues. CDR1 is SGHRS, CDR2 YFSETQ, per germline. The CDR3 here is CASSSPTGGNEQFF. For the CDR3, the DNA is TGCGCCAGCAGCTCGCCGACGGGAGGGAATGAGCAGTTCTTC.

The V call is TRBV6-2 or TRBV6-3, the J call TRBJ1-3; 7 bases are a match to TRBD1. J gave up 4 bases and V 2 bases, and 2 bases lay outside the gene matches. Germline values: CDR1 MNHEY, CDR2 SVGEGT. The CDR3 spans 14 residues. CDR3 sequence reads: CASSYGTAGNTIYF. The CDR3 DNA sequence: TGTGCCAGCAGTTACGGGACAGCCGGAAACACCATATATTTT.

The V gene is TRBV7-2, the J gene TRBJ2-7; weak D call: TRBD2 (5 bases). V was clipped by 3 bases and J by 1 base, with 10 bases between them. The germline V gene has CDR1 SGHTA and CDR2 FQGNSA. This CDR3 comprises 14 residues. CDR3 bases: TGTGCCAGCAGCTTCGACCGGGGTTCCTACGAGCAGTACTTC. This sequence encodes CASSFDRGSYEQYF.

V is TRBV6-5 and J is TRBJ1-4, with D possibly being TRBD1 (5 bases). The CDR3 is 13 residues long. V was pared by 10 bases and J by 6 bases, with 15 bases between. The germline gives CDR1 MNHEY, CDR2 SVGAGI. CDR3 nucleotides: TGTGCCACTACAGGCCGGTGGGATGAAAAACTGTTTTTT. It yields the protein CATTGRWDEKLFF.

The chain employs TRBV12-3 or TRBV12-4 and TRBJ1-2; 7 bases agree with TRBD1. This CDR3 has 13 residues. J was trimmed by 4 bases and V by 3 bases; bases with no gene match: 2. CDR3 DNA sequence: TGTGCCAGCAGTTTTTCAGGGGGCTATGGCTACACCTTC. Its translation: CASSFSGGYGYTF.